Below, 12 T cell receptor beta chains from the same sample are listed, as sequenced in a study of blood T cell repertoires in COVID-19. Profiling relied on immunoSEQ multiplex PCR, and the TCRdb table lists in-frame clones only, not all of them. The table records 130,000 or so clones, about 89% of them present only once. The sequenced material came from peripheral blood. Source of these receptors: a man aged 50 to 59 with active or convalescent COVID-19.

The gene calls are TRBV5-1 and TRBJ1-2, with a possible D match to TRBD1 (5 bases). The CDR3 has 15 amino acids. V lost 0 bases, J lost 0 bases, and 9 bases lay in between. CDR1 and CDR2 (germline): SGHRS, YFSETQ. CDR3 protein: CASSLGVGANYGYTF. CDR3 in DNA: TGCGCCAGCAGCTTGGGTGTAGGGGCTAACTATGGCTACACCTTC.

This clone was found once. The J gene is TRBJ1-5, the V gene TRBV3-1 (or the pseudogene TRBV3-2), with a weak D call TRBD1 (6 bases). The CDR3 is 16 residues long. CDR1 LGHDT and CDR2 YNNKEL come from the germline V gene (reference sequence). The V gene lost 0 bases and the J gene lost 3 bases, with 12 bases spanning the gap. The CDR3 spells CASSQDTAGANQPQHF. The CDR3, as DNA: TGTGCCAGCAGCCAAGATACCGCAGGGGCCAATCAGCCCCAGCATTTT.

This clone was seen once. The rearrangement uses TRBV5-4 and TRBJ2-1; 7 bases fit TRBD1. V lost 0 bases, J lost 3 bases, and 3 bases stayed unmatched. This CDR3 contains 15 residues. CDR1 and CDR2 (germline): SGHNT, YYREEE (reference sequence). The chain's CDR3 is CASSLGQGIYNEQFF. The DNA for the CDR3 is TGTGCCAGCAGCTTGGGACAGGGTATCTACAATGAGCAGTTCTTC.

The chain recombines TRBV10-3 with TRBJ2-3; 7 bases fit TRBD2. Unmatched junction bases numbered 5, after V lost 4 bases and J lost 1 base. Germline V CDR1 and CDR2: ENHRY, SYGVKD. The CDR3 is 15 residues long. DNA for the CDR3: TGTGCCATCAGTGGGGGTGCGGGGGGCACAGATACGCAGTATTTT. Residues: CAISGGAGGTDTQYF.

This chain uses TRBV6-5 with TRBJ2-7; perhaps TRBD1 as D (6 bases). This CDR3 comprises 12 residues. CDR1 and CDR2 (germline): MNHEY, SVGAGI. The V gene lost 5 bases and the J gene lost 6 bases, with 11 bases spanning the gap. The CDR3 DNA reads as TGTGCCAGCAGTAATAACAGGGCCGAGCAGTACTTC. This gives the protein CASSNNRAEQYF.

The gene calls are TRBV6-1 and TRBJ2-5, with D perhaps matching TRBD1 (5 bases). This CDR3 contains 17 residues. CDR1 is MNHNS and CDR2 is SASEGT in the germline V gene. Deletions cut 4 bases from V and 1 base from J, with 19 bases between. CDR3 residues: CASSGVNWRRGQETQYF. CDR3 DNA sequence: TGTGCCAGCAGTGGAGTAAATTGGCGAAGGGGCCAAGAGACCCAGTACTTC.

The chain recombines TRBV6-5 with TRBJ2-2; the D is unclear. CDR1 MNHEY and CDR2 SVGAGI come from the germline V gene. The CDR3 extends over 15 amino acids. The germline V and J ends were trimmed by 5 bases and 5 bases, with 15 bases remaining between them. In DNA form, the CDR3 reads TGTGCCAGCAGTCACGACTTGGGTGGGACCGGGGAGCTGTTTTTT. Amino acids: CASSHDLGGTGELFF.

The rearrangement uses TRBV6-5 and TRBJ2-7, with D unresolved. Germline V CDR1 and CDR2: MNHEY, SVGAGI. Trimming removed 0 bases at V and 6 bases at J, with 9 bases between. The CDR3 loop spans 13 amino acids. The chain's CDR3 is CASSYSRLGEQYF. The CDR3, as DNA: TGTGCCAGCAGTTACTCTCGACTCGGCGAGCAGTACTTC.

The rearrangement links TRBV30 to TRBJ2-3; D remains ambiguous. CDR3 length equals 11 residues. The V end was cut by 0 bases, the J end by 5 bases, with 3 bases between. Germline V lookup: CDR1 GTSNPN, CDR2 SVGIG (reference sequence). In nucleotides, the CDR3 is TGTGCCTGGAGTGTCCTAGATACGCAGTATTTT. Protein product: CAWSVLDTQYF.

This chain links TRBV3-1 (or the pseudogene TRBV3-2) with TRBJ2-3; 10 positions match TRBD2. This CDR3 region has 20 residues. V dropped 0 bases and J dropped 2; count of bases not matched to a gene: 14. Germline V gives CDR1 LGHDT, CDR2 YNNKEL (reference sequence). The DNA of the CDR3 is TGTGCCAGCAGCCAAGATTTCATAGCGGGGGGAACCTGGGACACAGATACGCAGTATTTT. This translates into CASSQDFIAGGTWDTDTQYF.

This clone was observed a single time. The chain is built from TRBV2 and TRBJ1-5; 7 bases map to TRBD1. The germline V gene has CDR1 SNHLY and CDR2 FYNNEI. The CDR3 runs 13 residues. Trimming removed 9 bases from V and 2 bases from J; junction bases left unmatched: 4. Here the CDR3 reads CASDRVRNQPQHF. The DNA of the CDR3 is TGTGCCAGTGACAGGGTTCGCAATCAGCCCCAGCATTTT.

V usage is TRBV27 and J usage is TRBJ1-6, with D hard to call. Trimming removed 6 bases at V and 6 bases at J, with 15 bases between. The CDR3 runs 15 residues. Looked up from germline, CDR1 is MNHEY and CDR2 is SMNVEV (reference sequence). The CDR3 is CASSLGRLFNSPLHF. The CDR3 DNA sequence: TGTGCCAGCAGCCTCGGGAGACTATTTAATTCACCCCTCCACTTT.